Below are 5 T cell receptor beta chains sequenced from a single sample in a study of regulatory T cells in long-lasting Graves disease. Construction of TCR beta libraries relied on iRepertoire HTBI primers and on Arm-PCR targeting CDR3 regions. TCRdb re-called the multiplex PCR reads through MiXCR, storing one row per CDR3 protein. The sample contains a few hundred thousand distinct CDR3 sequences, approximately 16% of which appear only once. Time point of the sample: newly diagnosed GD, antithyroid drugs for less than 3 months. With RNA extracted from PBMCs as input, the TCR library was made. These data were also reused for a study on T cells in Graves' hyperthyroidism and ophthalmopathy.

This material consisted of peripheral blood mononuclear cells (PBMCs), taken at new diagnosis, from a patient treated with antithyroid drugs. Receptors originate from a middle-aged woman with Graves disease.

The V call is TRBV3-1, the J call TRBJ2-7, with D possibly TRBD2 on 5 matching bases. Trimming stripped 4 bases from V and 7 bases from J, with 14 bases between. The V gene's germline CDR1 is LGHDT and CDR2 YNNKEL (reference sequence). This CDR3 region has 13 residues. CDR3 coding DNA: TGTGCCAGCAGCCCTACTGGTCGGGATGAGCAGTACTTC. This codes for CASSPTGRDEQYF.

This rearrangement joins TRBV27 to TRBJ1-6; no reliable D call. This CDR3 has 14 amino acids. The V gene's germline CDR1 is MNHEY and CDR2 SMNVEV (reference sequence). V lost 5 bases, J lost 8 bases, and 13 bases lay in between. The CDR3 coding sequence is TGTGCCAGCAGTCCCTTGACCCTTTATTCACCCCTCCACTTT. This codes for CASSPLTLYSPLHF.

At least ten counts were recorded for this clonotype. The rearrangement joins TRBV7-2 to TRBJ2-5; D is uncertain. Trimming took 5 bases from V and 1 from J, leaving 11 bases between them. The CDR3 is made up of 14 amino acids. CDR1 is SGHTA, CDR2 FQGNSA, per germline. Written as DNA, the CDR3 is TGTGCCAGCAGCATTTCACTAATCCAAGAGACCCAGTACTTC. This translates into CASSISLIQETQYF.

Ten or more counts support this clonotype. The chain is built from TRBV6-1 and TRBJ1-2, with TRBD1 matching over 7 bases. The CDR3 runs 14 residues. Unmatched junction bases numbered 6, after V lost 2 bases and J lost 6 bases. Germline CDR1 and CDR2: MNHNS and SASEGT. The CDR3 region is CASSESGTADGYTF. DNA of the CDR3: TGTGCCAGCAGTGAATCAGGGACAGCCGATGGCTACACCTTC.

This clonotype was picked up many times. This rearrangement joins TRBV28 to TRBJ2-5; D is unclear. The V gene lost 7 bases and the J gene lost 1 base, with 13 bases spanning the gap. Germline loops: CDR1 MDHEN, CDR2 SYDVKM. The CDR3 runs to 14 residues. CDR3 coding DNA: TGTGCCAGCACCCCCCGGGTGGGCCAAGAGACCCAGTACTTC. Encoded protein: CASTPRVGQETQYF.